What follows are 21 T cell receptor beta chains derived from one specimen sequenced in a study of T cell repertoires in cytomegalovirus infection. These receptors are not linked to any known antigen. Via MiXCR, TCRdb re-called the reads, giving one row per CDR3 protein. The sample yields approximately 1,000,000 distinct CDR3 sequences, roughly 30% seen once. Sequencing used cultured CD8+ T cells from PBMCs, obtained from culture after CMV antigen stimulation. Receptors were obtained from a human donor in good health (CMV status not recorded). Some clones in this sample may be carry-over from other donors' samples.

This clonotype was seen more than once but under ten times. This chain links TRBV7-9 with TRBJ2-1; 8 positions agree with TRBD1. With 4 bases clipped from V and 7 bases from J, the junction kept 6 bases outside the gene matches. Germline-derived CDR1 and CDR2 are SEHNR and FQNEAQ (reference sequence). The CDR3 extends over 14 amino acids. CDR3: CASSSGQGMNEQFF. The CDR3, as DNA: TGTGCCAGCAGCTCCGGACAGGGCATGAATGAGCAGTTCTTC.

This clonotype has a handful of counts. The chain has TRBV27 and TRBJ2-7; no clear D. The CDR3 loop spans 16 amino acids. Looked up from germline, CDR1 is MNHEY and CDR2 is SMNVEV (reference sequence). Between the trimmed V and J ends, which lost 3 bases and 3 bases, there was a span of 18 bases. The CDR3 region has the DNA TGTGCCAGCAGTTTCAAAGCCAAGGGCCACCTCTACGAGCAGTACTTC. Translating it yields CASSFKAKGHLYEQYF.

V is TRBV13 and J is TRBJ2-1; TRBD2 aligns across 10 bases. The ends lost 5 bases at V and 8 bases at J; junction bases unmatched: 12. The germline CDR1 and CDR2 sequences are PRHDT and FYEKMQ (reference sequence). The CDR3 length is 16 residues. Written as DNA, the CDR3 is TGTGCCAGCAGCGCCTTTGGGAGCGGGGGGGCCTATGAGCAGTTCTTC. As protein: CASSAFGSGGAYEQFF.

This chain joins TRBV7-9 and TRBJ1-4; 7 bases are a match to TRBD1. The trim removed 2 bases at V and 0 bases at J, leaving 6 bases unmatched. CDR3 length equals 17 residues. Germline V gene data show CDR1 as SEHNR and CDR2 as FQNEAQ (reference sequence). The CDR3 nucleotides are TGTGCCAGCAGCTTACCTGGGACAGCGACAACTAATGAAAAACTGTTTTTT. Translation: CASSLPGTATTNEKLFF.

The chain carries TRBV7-3 and TRBJ2-3; 12 positions match TRBD2. There are 15 residues in the CDR3. Losses at the gene ends were 7 bases for V and 6 bases for J; bases not matched to a gene: 8. Germline V gives CDR1 SGHTA, CDR2 FQGTGA. The CDR3 bases are TGTGCCAGCACCTCTAGCGGGGGGGCCTTTGATACGCAGTATTTT. Translated: CASTSSGGAFDTQYF.

The chain is built from TRBV6-2 or TRBV6-3 and TRBJ1-1; 11 positions agree with TRBD1. The trim removed 7 bases at V and 3 bases at J, leaving 7 bases unmatched. The CDR3 has 15 amino acids. Germline CDR1 MNHEY, CDR2 SVGEGT. CDR3 sequence (DNA): TGTGCCAGCATCCCGGACAGGGGGCTGTACACTGAAGCTTTCTTT. Translating it yields CASIPDRGLYTEAFF.

This clonotype occurred many times. V and J are TRBV7-8 and TRBJ2-1, with D perhaps matching TRBD2 (6 bases). V lost 4 bases and J 4 bases, leaving 17 bases between the germline ends. This CDR3 has 16 amino acids. Germline-derived CDR1 and CDR2 are SGHVS and FQNEAQ. DNA for the CDR3: TGTGCCAGCAGCTCTCGGTTTCTGGCGGGGTACAATGAGCAGTTCTTC. Translated, it gives CASSSRFLAGYNEQFF.

This chain links TRBV6-6 with TRBJ2-7; 8 bases match TRBD2. V gave up 0 bases and J gave up 7 bases; unmatched junction bases: 8. Per the germline V gene, CDR1 is MNHNY and CDR2 is SVGAGI (reference sequence). This CDR3 comprises 15 residues. The DNA for the CDR3 is TGTGCCAGCAGTTACTCCGGCGGGGGGTGGGGGGAGCAGTACTTC. This translates into CASSYSGGGWGEQYF.

As regards this clonotype: A read error may account for a junction end that differs from germline. The chain combines TRBV6-5 with TRBJ1-1; D gene unclear. The CDR3 loop spans 15 amino acids. Germline V CDR1 and CDR2: MNHEY, SVGAGI. The CDR3 DNA sequence: TGTGCCAGCAGTTACTCGCTCCCGGGGAGCACTGAAGCTTTGTTT. Protein product: CASSYSLPGSTEALF.

This clonotype was seen more than once but under ten times. The chain joins TRBV27 to TRBJ2-3, with TRBD1 matching over 7 bases. The CDR3 runs 17 residues. Looked up from germline, CDR1 is MNHEY and CDR2 is SMNVEV (reference sequence). V gave up 3 bases and J gave up 1 base; unmatched junction bases: 10. This chain's CDR3 is CASSLARYGQGTDTQYF. CDR3 sequence (DNA): TGTGCCAGCAGTTTGGCGAGGTATGGACAGGGCACAGATACGCAGTATTTT.

The chain is built from TRBV4-1 and TRBJ2-6, with D tentatively TRBD1 or TRBD2 (5 bases each). CDR1 MGHRA and CDR2 YSYEKL come from the germline V gene. The CDR3 is 19 amino acids. V was clipped by 0 bases and J by 0 bases, with 15 bases between them. CDR3 nucleotides: TGCGCCAGCAGCCAAGATTGGGTCGGGGCACCCTCTGGGGCCAACGTCCTGACTTTC. Amino acids: CASSQDWVGAPSGANVLTF.

V is TRBV20-1 and J is TRBJ1-6, with D perhaps matching TRBD1 (5 bases). CDR1 and CDR2 from the germline V gene are DFQATT and SNEGSKA (reference sequence). Trimming left V 1 base short and J 5 bases short, with 18 bases between. The CDR3 has 17 residues. The CDR3 DNA follows: TGCAGTGCTAGAGGAATGCGCGGGGGAGGGGATAATTCACCCCTCCACTTT. It translates to CSARGMRGGGDNSPLHF.

This clonotype occurred a few times. V is TRBV7-9 and J is TRBJ1-2; perhaps TRBD1 as D (6 bases). The germline CDR1 and CDR2 sequences are SEHNR and FQNEAQ (reference sequence). The ends were cut back, 5 bases at V and 2 bases at J, with 15 bases in the middle. CDR3 length: 15 amino acids. The CDR3 here is CASSLTSTGNYGYTF. CDR3 coding DNA: TGTGCCAGCAGCCTCACTTCGACAGGAAACTATGGCTACACCTTC.

The gene calls are TRBV4-1 and TRBJ1-3, with D unclear. This CDR3 is built from 19 residues. V was cut by 3 bases and J by 0 bases, with 21 bases left in between. Germline V gene data show CDR1 as MGHRA and CDR2 as YSYEKL. The chain's CDR3 is CASSHLTPLADSSGNTIYF. As DNA, the CDR3 is TGCGCCAGCAGCCACTTAACACCTCTTGCGGACTCCTCTGGAAACACCATATATTTT.

V is TRBV4-1 and J is TRBJ1-5, with 7 positions matching TRBD1. V lost 4 bases and J lost 2; bases outside the gene matches: 5. The germline V gene encodes CDR1 MGHRA and CDR2 YSYEKL. CDR3 size: 15 residues. The CDR3 DNA follows: TGCGCCAGCAGCCGATCCGACAGGGGCAATCAGCCCCAGCATTTT. Amino acids: CASSRSDRGNQPQHF.

Many counts were recorded for this clonotype. CDR3 bases: TGTGCCAGCAGCCCACCTGGTACAGTGAACGAGCAGTACGTC. Translated, it gives CASSPPGTVNEQYV. The V call is TRBV7-9, the J call TRBJ2-7; D ambiguous. Per germline, CDR1 SEHNR and CDR2 FQNEAQ (reference sequence). The length of the CDR3 is 14 residues. Trimming removed 5 bases at V and 5 bases at J, with 16 bases between.

The chain links TRBV12-5 to TRBJ2-2; D may match TRBD1 or TRBD2 (6 bases each). Germline CDR1 reads LGHNT; CDR2 reads FRNRAP. The CDR3 sequence is 15 residues long. Trimming pared 2 bases from V and 4 bases from J, leaving 11 bases between. CDR3 protein: CASGLPGARTGELFF. For the CDR3, the DNA is TGTGCTAGTGGTTTGCCGGGGGCCCGCACCGGGGAGCTGTTTTTT.

This clonotype has just a few counts. The gene calls are TRBV20-1 and TRBJ2-1, with 9 bases matching TRBD1. The germline gives CDR1 DFQATT, CDR2 SNEGSKA (reference sequence). This CDR3 has 16 residues. V lost 3 bases to trimming and J lost 8 bases; unmatched junction nucleotides: 14. Here the CDR3 reads CSASPSGGQGRYEQFF. The DNA for the CDR3 is TGCAGTGCTAGCCCCTCGGGAGGACAGGGGAGGTATGAGCAGTTCTTC.

This clonotype has a handful of counts. The chain has TRBV7-9 and TRBJ2-6; the match to TRBD1 covers 10 bases. V gave up 4 bases and J gave up 0 bases; unmatched junction bases: 3. Germline assignment: CDR1 SEHNR and CDR2 FQNEAQ (reference sequence). This CDR3 has 17 amino acids. The CDR3 nucleotides are TGTGCCAGCAGCTGGGACAGGGGCCTCTCTGGGGCCAACGTCCTGACTTTC. This translates into CASSWDRGLSGANVLTF. The full variable domain, in which reference TRBV7-9 and TRBJ2-6 provide the parts outside the CDR3, is DTGVSQNPRHKITKRGQNVTFRCDPISEHNRLYWYRQTLGQGPEFLTYFQNEAQLEKSRLLSDRFSAERPKGSFSTLEIQRTEQGDSAMYLCASSWDRGLSGANVLTFGAGSRLTVL.

J is TRBJ1-2 and V is TRBV29-1; 11 bases line up with TRBD1. After removal of 5 bases from V and 4 bases from J, the junction contained 3 bases not matched to a gene. Germline V lookup: CDR1 SQVTM, CDR2 ANQGSEA. This CDR3 has 13 amino acids. The CDR3 loop reads CSVTGTGGYGYTF. The CDR3 region has the DNA TGCAGCGTTACCGGGACAGGGGGCTATGGCTACACCTTC.

This clonotype was observed a few times. V gene TRBV18 combines with J gene TRBJ1-4; D unclear. The CDR3 is 15 amino acids. CDR1 KGHSH and CDR2 LQKENI come from the germline V gene. Trimming stripped 3 bases from V and 5 bases from J, with 13 bases between. CDR3 protein: CASSPPSEWNEKLFF. CDR3 nucleotide sequence: TGTGCCAGCTCACCGCCTTCAGAGTGGAATGAAAAACTGTTTTTT.